This TCR beta chain was captured by sequencing in a study of T cell repertoires in cytomegalovirus infection. TCRdb independently ran MiXCR on the reads; one entry per CDR3 protein. This table has hundreds of thousands of distinct CDR3 sequences, approximately 24% appearing once. V lost 1 base and J lost 0, with 28 bases in between. The CDR3 is 20 amino acids. Looked up from germline, CDR1 is DFQATT and CDR2 is SNEGSKA (reference sequence). Study outcomes and limitations: HLA-C-restricted, CMV-specific TCR beta clonotypes were dominant ex vivo. Identification of carriers of CMV plus the relevant HLA was performed using cumulative public TCR beta family frequency.

With regard to this clonotype: No antigen is known for it.

This clonotype was obtained from a human donor in good health (CMV status not recorded). Some clones in this sample may be carry-over from other donors' samples. The genes are TRBV20-1 and TRBJ2-7; D might be TRBD1 or TRBD2, each matching 5 bases. The sample was CD8+ T cells from PBMCs. CDR3 loop: CSARGERYHLGTLLSYEQYV. The CDR3 DNA sequence: TGCAGTGCTAGAGGAGAAAGGTATCATCTCGGGACCCTACTCTCCTACGAGCAGTACGTC.